The TCR beta chain described here comes from a study of beta chain features in type 1 diabetes. Study conclusions and caveats: TCRB CDR3s were moderately but significantly shorter in Type 1 diabetes patients in all four CD4+ subsets.

Germline CDR1 MGHRA, CDR2 YSYEKL. V dropped 1 base and J dropped 0 bases, with 19 bases sitting between them. The CDR3 spans 18 residues. Every isolated RNA sample was fully reverse transcribed, so sequencing captured expressed TCRB transcripts. TCRdb's table, derived via immunoSEQ multiplex PCR, lists solely in-frame clones and lacks some. The data show more than 550,000 clones, 11% to 15% seen once. A remark on this clone: Its specificity is unknown.

Input material: naive CD4+ T cells from blood. The J gene is TRBJ2-7, the V gene TRBV4-1; possible D gene TRBD2, 6 bases. The receptor was isolated from a young man with type 1 diabetes. The CDR3 loop is CASSQANPRWRGSYEQYF. The CDR3 nucleotides are TGCGCCAGCAGCCAAGCTAACCCCCGCTGGCGGGGCTCCTACGAGCAGTACTTC.